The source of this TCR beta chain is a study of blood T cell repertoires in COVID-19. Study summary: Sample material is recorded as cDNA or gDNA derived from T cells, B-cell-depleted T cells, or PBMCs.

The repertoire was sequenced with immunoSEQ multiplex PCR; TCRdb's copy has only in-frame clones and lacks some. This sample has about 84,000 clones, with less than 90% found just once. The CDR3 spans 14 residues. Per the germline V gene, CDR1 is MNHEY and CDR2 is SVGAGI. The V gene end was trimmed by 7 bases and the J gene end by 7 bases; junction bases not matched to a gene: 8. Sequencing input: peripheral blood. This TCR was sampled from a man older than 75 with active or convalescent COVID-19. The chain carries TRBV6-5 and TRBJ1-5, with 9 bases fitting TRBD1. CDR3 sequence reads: CASTRDRERQPQHF. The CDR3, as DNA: TGTGCCAGCACCCGGGACAGGGAGCGGCAGCCCCAGCATTTT.